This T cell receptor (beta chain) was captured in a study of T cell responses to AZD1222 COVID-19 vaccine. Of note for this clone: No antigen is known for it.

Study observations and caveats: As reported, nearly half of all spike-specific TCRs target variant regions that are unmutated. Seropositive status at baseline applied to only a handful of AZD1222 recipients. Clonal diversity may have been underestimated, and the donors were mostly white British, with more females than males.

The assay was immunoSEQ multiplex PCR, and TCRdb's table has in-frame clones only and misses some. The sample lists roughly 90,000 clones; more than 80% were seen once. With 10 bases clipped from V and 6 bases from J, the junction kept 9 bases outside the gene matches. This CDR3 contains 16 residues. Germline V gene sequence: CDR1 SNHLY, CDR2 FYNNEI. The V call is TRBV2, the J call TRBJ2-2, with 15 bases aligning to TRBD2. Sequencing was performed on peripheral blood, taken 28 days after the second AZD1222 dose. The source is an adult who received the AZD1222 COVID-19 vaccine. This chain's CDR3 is CAITGTSGRRAGELFF. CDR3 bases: TGTGCCATCACCGGGACTAGCGGGAGGAGGGCCGGGGAGCTGTTTTTT.